Listed here is a single T cell receptor (beta chain). With 7 bases removed from V and 2 bases from J, the gap between germline ends came to 11 bases. The CDR3 has 13 amino acids. The V gene's germline CDR1 is ENHRY and CDR2 SYGVKD. The sample comes from a study of T cell changes during pregnancy in multiple sclerosis. The repertoire was sequenced with immunoSEQ multiplex PCR; TCRdb's copy has only in-frame clones and lacks some. The table records some 79,000 clones, 75% to 95% of them present only once. Sequenced material: CD4+ T cells from peripheral blood mononuclear cells, taken in the second trimester of pregnancy. This chain uses TRBV10-3 with TRBJ1-1, with D uncertain. The receptor was derived from a female donor with multiple sclerosis, enrolled in a pregnancy study. The CDR3 is CAITPSGNTEAFF. CDR3 sequence (DNA): TGTGCCATCACTCCGTCGGGAAACACTGAAGCTTTCTTT.